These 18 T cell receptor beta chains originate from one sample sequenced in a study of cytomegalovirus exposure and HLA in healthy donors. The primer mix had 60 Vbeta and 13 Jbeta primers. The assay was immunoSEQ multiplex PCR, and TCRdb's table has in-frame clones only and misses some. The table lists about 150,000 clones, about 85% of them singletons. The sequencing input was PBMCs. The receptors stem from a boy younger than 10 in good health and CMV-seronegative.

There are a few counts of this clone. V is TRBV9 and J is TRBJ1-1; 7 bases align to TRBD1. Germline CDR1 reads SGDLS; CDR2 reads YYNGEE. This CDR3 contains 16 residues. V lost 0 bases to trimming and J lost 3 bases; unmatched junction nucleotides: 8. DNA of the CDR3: TGTGCCAGCAGCGTAGGAGGACGACAGGGTGACACTGAAGCTTTCTTT. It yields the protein CASSVGGRQGDTEAFF. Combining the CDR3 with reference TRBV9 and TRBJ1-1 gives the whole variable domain DSGVTQTPKHLITATGQRVTLRCSPRSGDLSVYWYQQSLDQGLQFLIQYYNGEERAKGNILERFSAQQFPDLHSELNLSSLELGDSALYFCASSVGGRQGDTEAFFGQGTRLTVV.

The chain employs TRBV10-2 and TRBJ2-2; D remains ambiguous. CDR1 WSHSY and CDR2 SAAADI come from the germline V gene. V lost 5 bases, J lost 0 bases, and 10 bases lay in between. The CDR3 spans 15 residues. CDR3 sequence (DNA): TGCGCCAGCAGTAGGAACAGACCGAACACCGGGGAGCTGTTTTTT. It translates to CASSRNRPNTGELFF.

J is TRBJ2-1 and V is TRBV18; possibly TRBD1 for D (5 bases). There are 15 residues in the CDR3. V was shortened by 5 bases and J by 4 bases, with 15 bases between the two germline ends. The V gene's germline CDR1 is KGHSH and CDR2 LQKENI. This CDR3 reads CASSTLDTTYNEQFF. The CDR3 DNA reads TGTGCCAGCTCAACCTTGGACACCACGTACAATGAGCAGTTCTTC.

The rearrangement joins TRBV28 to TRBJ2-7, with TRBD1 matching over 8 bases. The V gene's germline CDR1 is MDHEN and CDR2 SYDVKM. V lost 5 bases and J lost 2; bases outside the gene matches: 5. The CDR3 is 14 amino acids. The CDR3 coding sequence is TGTGCCAGCAGTGGGGGACAGGAAGCCTACGAGCAGTACTTC. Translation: CASSGGQEAYEQYF. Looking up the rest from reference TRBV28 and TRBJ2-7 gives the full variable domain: DVKVTQSSRYLVKRTGEKVFLECVQDMDHENMFWYRQDPGLGLRLIYFSYDVKMKEKGDIPEGYSVSREKKERFSLILESASTNQTSMYLCASSGGQEAYEQYFGPGTRLTVT.

CDR3 protein: CASSRVSESGELFF. CDR3 nucleotides: TGTGCCAGCTCGAGAGTATCCGAATCCGGGGAGCTGTTTTTT. V and J are TRBV9 and TRBJ2-2; D not certain. Trimming removed 7 bases from V and 6 bases from J, with 16 bases in between. Looked up from germline, CDR1 is SGDLS and CDR2 is YYNGEE. The CDR3 is 14 amino acids. Full variable domain (outside the CDR3, taken from reference TRBV9 and TRBJ2-2): DSGVTQTPKHLITATGQRVTLRCSPRSGDLSVYWYQQSLDQGLQFLIQYYNGEERAKGNILERFSAQQFPDLHSELNLSSLELGDSALYFCASSRVSESGELFFGEGSRLTVL.

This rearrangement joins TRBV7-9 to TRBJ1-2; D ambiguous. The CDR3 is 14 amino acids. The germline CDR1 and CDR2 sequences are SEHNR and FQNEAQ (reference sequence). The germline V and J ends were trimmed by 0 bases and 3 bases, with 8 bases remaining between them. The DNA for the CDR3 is TGTGCCAGCAGCTTAGCTGGACTGGACTATGGCTACACCTTC. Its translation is CASSLAGLDYGYTF. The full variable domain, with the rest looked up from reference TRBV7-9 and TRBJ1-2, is DTGVSQNPRHKITKRGQNVTFRCDPISEHNRLYWYRQTLGQGPEFLTYFQNEAQLEKSRLLSDRFSAERPKGSFSTLEIQRTEQGDSAMYLCASSLAGLDYGYTFGSGTRLTVV.

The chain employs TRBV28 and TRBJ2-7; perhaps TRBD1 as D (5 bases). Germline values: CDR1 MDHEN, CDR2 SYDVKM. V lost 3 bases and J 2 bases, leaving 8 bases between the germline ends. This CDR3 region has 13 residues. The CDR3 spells CASSFLGAYEQYV. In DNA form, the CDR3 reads TGTGCCAGCAGTTTCCTAGGGGCCTACGAGCAGTACGTC.

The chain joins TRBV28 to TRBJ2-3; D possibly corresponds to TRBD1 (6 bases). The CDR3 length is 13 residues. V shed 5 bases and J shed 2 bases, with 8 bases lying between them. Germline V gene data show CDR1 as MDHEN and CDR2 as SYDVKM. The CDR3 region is CASSGDNTDTQYF. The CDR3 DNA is TGTGCCAGCAGTGGGGACAACACAGATACGCAGTATTTT.

The CDR3 protein is CASSLERGYNNEQFF. CDR3 nucleotide sequence: TGTGCCAGCAGCTTGGAACGCGGGTACAACAATGAGCAGTTCTTC. The chain employs TRBV5-4 and TRBJ2-1; possible D gene TRBD2, 5 bases. The germline V and J ends were trimmed by 0 bases and 5 bases, with 12 bases remaining between them. CDR1 is SGHNT, CDR2 YYREEE, per germline (reference sequence). This CDR3 has 15 amino acids.

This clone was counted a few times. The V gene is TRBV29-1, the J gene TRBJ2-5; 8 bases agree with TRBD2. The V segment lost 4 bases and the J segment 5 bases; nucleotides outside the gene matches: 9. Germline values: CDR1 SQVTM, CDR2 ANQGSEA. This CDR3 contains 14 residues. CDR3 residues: CSVGREGVLETQYF. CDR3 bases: TGCAGCGTTGGCCGGGAGGGGGTCCTGGAGACCCAGTACTTC.

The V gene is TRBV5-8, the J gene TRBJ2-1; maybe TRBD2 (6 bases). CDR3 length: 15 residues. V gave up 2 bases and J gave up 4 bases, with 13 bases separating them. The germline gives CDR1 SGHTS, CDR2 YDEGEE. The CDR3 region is CASSLYSGHYNEQFF. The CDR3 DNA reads TGTGCCAGCAGCTTATATAGCGGACATTACAATGAGCAGTTCTTC.

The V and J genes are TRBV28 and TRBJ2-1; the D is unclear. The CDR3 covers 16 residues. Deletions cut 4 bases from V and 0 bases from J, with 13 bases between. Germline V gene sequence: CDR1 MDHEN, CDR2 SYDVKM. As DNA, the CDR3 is TGTGCCAGCAGTTCTCCCGAGACTCCCTCCTACAATGAGCAGTTCTTC. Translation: CASSSPETPSYNEQFF.

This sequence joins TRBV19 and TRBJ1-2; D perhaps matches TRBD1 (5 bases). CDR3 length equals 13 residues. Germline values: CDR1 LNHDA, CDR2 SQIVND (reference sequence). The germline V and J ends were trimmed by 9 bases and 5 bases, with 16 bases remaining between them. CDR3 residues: CASDPTDGYGYTF. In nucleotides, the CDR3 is TGTGCCAGCGACCCGACAGACGGATATGGCTACACCTTC.

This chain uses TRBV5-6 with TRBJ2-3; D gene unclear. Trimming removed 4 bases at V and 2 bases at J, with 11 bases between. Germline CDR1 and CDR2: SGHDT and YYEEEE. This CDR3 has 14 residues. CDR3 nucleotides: TGTGCCAGCAGCCTGGCCGCCTACACAGATACGCAGTATTTT. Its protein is CASSLAAYTDTQYF.

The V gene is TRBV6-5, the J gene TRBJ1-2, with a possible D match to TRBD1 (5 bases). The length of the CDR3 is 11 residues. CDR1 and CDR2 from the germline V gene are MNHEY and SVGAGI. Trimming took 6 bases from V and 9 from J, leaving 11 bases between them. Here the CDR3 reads CASSQGNSYTF. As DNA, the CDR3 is TGTGCCAGCAGCCAGGGTAACAGCTACACCTTC.

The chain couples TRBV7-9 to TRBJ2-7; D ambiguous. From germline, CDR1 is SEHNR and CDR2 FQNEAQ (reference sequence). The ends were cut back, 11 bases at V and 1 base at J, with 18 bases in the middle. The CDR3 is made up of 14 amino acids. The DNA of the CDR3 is TGTGCCGGATACACTAAAACTCCTTCCTACGAGCAGTACGTC. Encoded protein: CAGYTKTPSYEQYV.

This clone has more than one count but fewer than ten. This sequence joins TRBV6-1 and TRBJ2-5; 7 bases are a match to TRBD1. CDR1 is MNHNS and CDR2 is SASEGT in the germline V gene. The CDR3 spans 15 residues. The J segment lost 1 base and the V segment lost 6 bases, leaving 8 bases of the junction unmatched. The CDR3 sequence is CASRPGQETQETQYF. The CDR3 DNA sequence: TGTGCCAGCAGACCCGGACAGGAGACCCAAGAGACCCAGTACTTC.

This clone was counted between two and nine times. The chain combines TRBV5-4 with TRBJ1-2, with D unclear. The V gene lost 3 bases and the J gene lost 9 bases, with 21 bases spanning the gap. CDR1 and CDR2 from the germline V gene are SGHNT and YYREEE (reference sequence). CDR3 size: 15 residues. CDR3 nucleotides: TGTGCCAGCAGCTGCGGATATCAAGCTTCATTTAGCTACACCTTC. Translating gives CASSCGYQASFSYTF.